The next 13 T cell receptor beta chains were all read from a single sample in a study of T cells expressing NK-cell markers. Reprocessing the 5' RACE reads, TCRdb reports a single entry for every CDR3 protein and omits DNA. This specimen shows 550,000 or so distinct CDR3 sequences; the ten leading clones hold approximately 3.6%. Sequenced sample: blood T cells: a sorted CD56 or NKG2C T cell subset, CD4+ or CD8+ T cells, or bulk PBMC T cells (not recorded which). These receptors came from a man in his late teens or twenties in good health.

The genes are TRBV20-1 and TRBJ1-6; TCRdb lists TRBD1, though no DNA is available to test this call. Germline CDR1 is DFQATT and CDR2 is SNEGSKA (reference sequence). The CDR3 totals 16 residues. CDR3 amino acids: CSARGQGDATNSPLHF.

This rearrangement joins TRBV5-1 to TRBJ2-5. The germline CDR1 and CDR2 sequences are SGHRS and YFSETQ. The CDR3 length is 15 residues. The CDR3 is CASSPDRHDQETQYF.

This chain uses TRBV12-3 or TRBV12-4 with TRBJ2-3; TCRdb lists TRBD2, though no DNA is available to test this call. The CDR3 loop spans 15 amino acids. This CDR3 is CASRPLAGVPDTQYF.

This rearrangement joins TRBV12-3 or TRBV12-4 to TRBJ2-1; TCRdb proposes TRBD1, but this gene call is untestable without DNA. The CDR3 sequence is 16 residues long. The CDR3 reads CASSSGQGVEREPQFF.

This chain connects TRBV5-1 to TRBJ1-1; TCRdb's D gene call, TRBD1, goes unchecked for lack of DNA. CDR3 size: 14 residues. CDR1 and CDR2 (germline): SGHRS, YFSETQ. The CDR3 sequence: CASSPQQGNTEAFF.

The chain is built from TRBV27 and TRBJ1-5. Germline V lookup: CDR1 MNHEY, CDR2 SMNVEV (reference sequence). The CDR3 is 17 residues long. CDR3 region: CASSLLLGGKANQPQHF.

V is TRBV14 and J is TRBJ1-2. This CDR3 has 16 residues. The V gene's germline CDR1 is SGHDN and CDR2 FVKESK. CDR3 sequence: CASSQVRHLANYGYTF.

This chain connects TRBV15 to TRBJ2-1; TCRdb reports TRBD1, a call that lacks DNA to check it against. CDR1 is LNHNV and CDR2 is YYDKDF in the germline V gene (reference sequence). The CDR3 has 18 residues. CDR3: CATSRGRTGGFVRNEQFF.

The V and J genes are TRBV20-1 and TRBJ2-7. The germline CDR1 and CDR2 sequences are DFQATT and SNEGSKA (reference sequence). The CDR3 totals 16 residues. The CDR3 sequence is CSARDSSAGGLYEQYF.

This rearrangement joins TRBV2 to TRBJ2-1; TCRdb returns TRBD1, unconfirmable since there is no DNA. The CDR3 length is 13 residues. Germline lookup yields CDR1 SNHLY and CDR2 FYNNEI. The CDR3 here is CASRTERGNEQFF.

The CDR3 loop reads CASSMPSGISYEQFF. This sequence joins TRBV5-1 and TRBJ2-1. This CDR3 has 15 amino acids. The germline gives CDR1 SGHRS, CDR2 YFSETQ.

The chain is built from TRBV3-1 and TRBJ2-1; without DNA, the TCRdb call of TRBD2 cannot be checked. Germline values: CDR1 LGHDT, CDR2 YNNKEL (reference sequence). This CDR3 comprises 15 residues. CDR3 amino acids: CASSRGTSGFNEQFF.

The gene calls are TRBV12-3 or TRBV12-4 and TRBJ2-7; TCRdb's D call of TRBD2 is untestable without DNA. This CDR3 has 16 amino acids. The CDR3 region is CASSLMVSGRRNEQYF.